This is a list of T cell receptor beta chains from one sample in a study of T-cell reconstitution after alpha-beta-depleted transplantation in children. TCRdb reprocessed the PCR reads with MiXCR, giving one entry per CDR3 protein. Of around 380,000 distinct CDR3 sequences in the sample, 11% were seen once. The source was PBMCs from the stem cell graft donor, collected from the stem cell graft. All receptors derive from a human donor who donated a stem cell graft to a child with acute myeloid leukemia. The CDR3 runs from the conserved cysteine through the conserved F or W. The size field is filled for only some rows; it gives once, few, many or a size class.

TRBJ2-7	TRBV29-1	NA	CSVEVQHRKTVYEQYF
TRBJ2-3	TRBV20-1	few	CSADPGLDTQYF
TRBJ2-1	TRBV19	once	CASSTTGDWEQFF
TRBJ2-7	TRBV7-2	NA	CASSLVPQGFYEQYF
TRBJ2-2	TRBV5-6	many	CASSLEGSGTTGELFF
TRBJ2-5	TRBV7-2	few	CASSPRRTGSKGETQYF
TRBJ1-4	TRBV5-1	many	CASSFGSSEKLFF
TRBJ2-5	TRBV12-3/TRBV12-4	NA	CASTENRDRETQYF
TRBJ1-1	TRBV4-3	many	CASSQVAGLVAFF
TRBJ2-1	TRBV20-1	many	CSASSGLLNEQFF
TRBJ2-3	TRBV7-2	many	CASNEGARDTQYF
TRBJ2-1	TRBV5-1	few	CASSLAGRDLEQFF
TRBJ1-3	TRBV6-1	NA	CATLTGSGNTIYF
TRBJ1-5	TRBV12-3/TRBV12-4	few	CASSTQGGQQPQHF
TRBJ1-6	TRBV12-3/TRBV12-4	NA	CASSRLGGSPLHF
TRBJ2-5	TRBV5-5	NA	CASSQRTGGLETQYF
TRBJ2-7	TRBV4-3	NA	CARFSPLACEQYF
TRBJ1-5	TRBV20-1	many	CSARRSPNQPQHF
TRBJ2-1	TRBV18	NA	CASSPGVGRTGEQFF
TRBJ1-2	TRBV20-1	NA	CSARGGATDGYTF
TRBJ2-7	TRBV7-9	many	CASSLARAYEQYF
TRBJ2-5	TRBV25-1	NA	CASSDQRLARETQYF
TRBJ2-2	TRBV7-2	few	CASRLRDTGELFF
TRBJ2-6	TRBV20-1	few	CSARDLSSPISGANVLTF
TRBJ2-3	TRBV5-1	few	CASSLVTSRSDTQYF
TRBJ2-3	TRBV29-1	many	CSVEAGPDTQYF
TRBJ2-7	TRBV5-1	NA	CASSLEQASSYEQYF
TRBJ2-1	TRBV5-1	few	CASSLQGTAYNEQFF
TRBJ1-2	TRBV6-1	NA	CASSATGGLNYGYTF
TRBJ1-1	TRBV20-1	few	CSAKAGTGGTEAFF
TRBJ2-7	TRBV6-2/TRBV6-3	NA	CASSQATSGRSEQYF
TRBJ2-1	TRBV12-3/TRBV12-4	NA	CASSPRLGSTDEQFF
TRBJ2-5	TRBV25-1	few	CASSESKTSSSPETQYF
TRBJ1-1	TRBV7-2	NA	CASSVSAGYTEAFF
TRBJ1-1	TRBV20-1	NA	CSASGGRTEAFF
TRBJ2-7	TRBV6-6	many	CASSYQRDYEQYF
TRBJ2-1	TRBV12-3/TRBV12-4	NA	CASSSLAGVLSYNEQFF
TRBJ2-1	TRBV4-2	NA	CASSQGTGTSFRNEQFF
TRBJ2-3	TRBV30	NA	CAWSVTSGYTDTQYF
TRBJ2-3	TRBV5-1	NA	CASSLTGPQDTQYF
TRBJ2-2	TRBV7-3	NA	CASSQSPGLAGVGTGELFF
TRBJ1-1	TRBV5-5	NA	CASSWGAGGNTEAFF
TRBJ2-5	TRBV7-3	few	CASSPGASGNGETQYF
TRBJ2-3	TRBV6-5	few	CASSPSEGRSTDTQYF
TRBJ2-5	TRBV20-1	few	CSAPWRGQETQYF
TRBJ2-2	TRBV5-1	few	CASSPQQGSTGELFF
TRBJ2-2	TRBV12-3/TRBV12-4	few	CASSLGEGPTGELFF
TRBJ1-4	TRBV20-1	NA	CSARARGFNEKLFF
TRBJ1-1	TRBV6-1	few	CASSDTRDNQNTEAFF
TRBJ1-5	TRBV20-1	NA	CSSRIRGRGGNQPQHF
TRBJ2-7	TRBV11-1	NA	CASSLELAREQYF
TRBJ2-3	TRBV29-1	many	CSLGDPGQGLYF
TRBJ2-1	TRBV5-1	few	CASSFMGWQFF
TRBJ2-7	TRBV27	many	CASSLRGRGQREQYF
TRBJ1-1	TRBV7-9	NA	CASSLCWDNTEAFF